These T cell receptor beta chains were read from a single sample in a study of T cells after posttransplantation cyclophosphamide. The data were produced by immunoSEQ multiplex PCR, yet TCRdb's version contains in-frame clones alone and is incomplete. The repertoire consists of approximately 56,000 clones, with roughly 92% occurring once and the leading ten covering 2.5% to 3.5%. Sample: PBMCs. The receptors derive from a woman aged 25-40 years in good health and a related stem cell transplant donor. Each CDR3 is given with its conserved first and last residue. The order of the fields is D gene, V gene, J gene, clone size, CDR3 DNA, CDR3 protein. A D gene is named only where the DNA matches it firmly. Size tells how often a clone was seen (once, few, many) or the class of an expanded clone, and some rows leave it out.

>.|TRBV7-9|TRBJ1-1|once
TGTGCCAGCAGCTTAGAACAGGGAACTGAAGCTTTCTTT
CASSLEQGTEAFF
>.|TRBV30|TRBJ1-2|.
TGTGCCTGGAGTGCAGGCCGTAACTATGGCTACACCTTC
CAWSAGRNYGYTF
>TRBD2|TRBV29-1|TRBJ2-7|.
TGCAGCGCCAGGACTAGCGGGGGGGCCGAGCAGTACTTC
CSARTSGGAEQYF
>.|TRBV5-5|TRBJ1-2|.
TGTGCCAGCAGCCCCGGACAGAGCAACTATGGCTACACCTTC
CASSPGQSNYGYTF
>TRBD1|TRBV19|TRBJ2-2|.
TGTGCCAGTAGTACCGACAGGGGGGCCGGGGAGCTGTTTTTT
CASSTDRGAGELFF
>TRBD1|TRBV7-3|TRBJ1-1|.
TGTGCCAGCAGCCGAGGGACAGGCAACACTGAAGCTTTCTTT
CASSRGTGNTEAFF
>.|TRBV18|TRBJ1-1|.
TGTGCCAGCTCACCTGCTCCGGTTGGCACTGAAGCTTTCTTT
CASSPAPVGTEAFF
>TRBD1|TRBV9|TRBJ1-2|.
TGTGCCAGCAGCATAAACACCAGGGGGCCGAGTGGTGGCTACACCTTC
CASSINTRGPSGGYTF
>.|TRBV7-8|TRBJ1-4|once
TGTGCCAGCAGCTTAGGAGGGATAATTAATGAAAAACTGTTTTTT
CASSLGGIINEKLFF
>.|TRBV19|TRBJ1-1|.
TGTGCCAGTAGTCCCACAAATCGTGGAGCTTTCTTT
CASSPTNRGAFF
>.|TRBV30|TRBJ1-4|.
TGTGCCTGGAGTCTTTTGTCAGGGTATGAAAAACTGTTTTTT
CAWSLLSGYEKLFF
>TRBD1|TRBV10-1|TRBJ1-4|few
TGCGCCAGCAGTGAGTCTGCGACAGGGGATGAAAAACTGTTTTTT
CASSESATGDEKLFF
>TRBD1|TRBV11-1|TRBJ2-1|once
TGTGCCAGCGGGTACGGACAGGGTAACTACAATGAGCAGTTCTTC
CASGYGQGNYNEQFF
>.|TRBV5-6|TRBJ2-5|.
TGTGCCAGCAGCCTCGGACGGGGGTACCAAGAGACCCAGTACTTC
CASSLGRGYQETQYF
>.|TRBV5-6|TRBJ2-5|once
TGTGCCAGCAGCTTGGGGACAGCACTCCAAGAGACCCAGTACTTC
CASSLGTALQETQYF
>.|TRBV6-6|TRBJ2-7|.
TGTGCCAGCAGTTACCGTCCCTACGAGCAGTACTTC
CASSYRPYEQYF
>TRBD1|TRBV7-2|TRBJ2-1|.
TGTGCCAGCAGCGCCCGGGACAGCTCCTACAATGAGCAGTTCTTC
CASSARDSSYNEQFF
>TRBD2|TRBV28|TRBJ2-7|.
TGTGCCAGCAGGCCTAGCGGGGGGTCCTCCTACGAGCAGTACTTC
CASRPSGGSSYEQYF
>.|TRBV5-1|TRBJ1-1|.
TGCGCCAGCAGCTTGGCCCCCCAGGGAGGGAACACTGAAGCTTTCTTT
CASSLAPQGGNTEAFF
>.|TRBV27|TRBJ2-7|.
TGTGCCAGCAGTTTAGGGCAGGATAGCTACGAGCAGTACTTC
CASSLGQDSYEQYF